This TCR beta chain was profiled in a study of Ad26.COV2.S vaccination and SARS-CoV-2 variants. Trimming removed 2 bases from V and 1 base from J, with 2 bases in between. This CDR3 contains 12 residues. Germline V gene lookup returns CDR1 LGHDT and CDR2 YNNKEL (reference sequence). Sample treatment: roughly 20 received Ad26.COV2.S at low or high dose, single or two shots; 5 received placebo; per-sample allocation not given. Specimen acquisition occurred on day 63 following the initial vaccine or placebo injection. The method was immunoSEQ multiplex PCR; TCRdb's version includes in-frame clones alone and lacks a portion of them. The repertoire consists of around 450,000 clones, with 70% to 90% occurring once and the leading ten covering roughly 4%.

The TCR sequence derives from a person between 18 and 65 years old who received the Ad26.COV2.S COVID-19 vaccine or a placebo. The chain is built from TRBV3-1 (or the pseudogene TRBV3-2) and TRBJ1-1; D call uncertain. The sequencing here drew on peripheral blood, taken in a trial of Ad26.COV2.S vaccine versus placebo. CDR3 in DNA: TGTGCCAGCAGCCAATCGAACACTGAAGCTTTCTTT. As protein: CASSQSNTEAFF.